A single sample is the source of the 16 T cell receptor beta chains below, sequenced in a study of shared clonotypes between healthy human individuals. The data were produced by immunoSEQ multiplex PCR, yet TCRdb's version contains in-frame clones alone and is incomplete. The data show under 2.5 million clones, with around 92% seen just once and around 0.4% held by the top ten. The sample was naive CD4+ T cells from PBMCs. Subset noted: CD45RA+ positively selected. These receptors were taken from a young man in good health. Some clones in this sample may be carry-over from other donors' samples.

This rearrangement joins TRBV30 to TRBJ2-7, with 10 bases lining up with TRBD1. CDR1 and CDR2 from the germline V gene are GTSNPN and SVGIG (reference sequence). V was pared by 3 bases and J by 1 base, with 6 bases of the junction left unmatched. This CDR3 contains 15 residues. The DNA for the CDR3 is TGTGCCTGGAGGGAGGGACAGGGGCTTTCCTACGAGCAGTACTTC. This encodes CAWREGQGLSYEQYF.

The chain is built from TRBV10-3 and TRBJ2-2; TRBD1 or TRBD2 may be the D gene (5 bases each). Germline CDR1 reads ENHRY; CDR2 reads SYGVKD. The CDR3 has 13 amino acids. Trimming stripped 3 bases from V and 6 bases from J, with 8 bases between. CDR3 amino acids: CAISDEGPGELFF. The CDR3 DNA reads TGTGCCATCAGTGATGAGGGACCCGGGGAGCTGTTTTTT.

The rearrangement links TRBV19 to TRBJ1-2, with 9 bases identical to TRBD1. The CDR3 consists of 14 residues. Germline V gene sequence: CDR1 LNHDA, CDR2 SQIVND (reference sequence). With 6 bases clipped from V and 4 bases from J, the junction kept 6 bases outside the gene matches. CDR3 protein: CASRALTGGYGYTF. CDR3 DNA sequence: TGTGCCAGTAGAGCTCTGACAGGGGGCTATGGCTACACCTTC. Based on the CDR3 plus reference TRBV19 and TRBJ1-2, the full variable domain is DGGITQSPKYLFRKEGQNVTLSCEQNLNHDAMYWYRQDPGQGLRLIYYSQIVNDFQKGDIAEGYSVSREKKESFPLTVTSAQKNPTAFYLCASRALTGGYGYTFGSGTRLTVV.

The rearrangement links TRBV7-3 to TRBJ2-7; D remains unclear. This CDR3 comprises 15 residues. The germline V gene encodes CDR1 SGHTA and CDR2 FQGTGA. Trimming removed 4 bases from V and 5 bases from J, with 18 bases in between. CDR3 coding DNA: TGTGCCAGCAGCTCGGAAGAAGGGCCTCTCCACGAGCAGTACTTC. It codes for CASSSEEGPLHEQYF.

The chain is built from TRBV4-3 and TRBJ2-7, with D possibly TRBD1 on 6 matching bases. From germline, CDR1 is LGHNA and CDR2 YSLEER. Trimming left V 0 bases short and J 0 bases short, with 15 bases between. The CDR3 is made up of 17 amino acids. The chain's CDR3 is CASSQEGGRPSSYEQYF. The CDR3 coding sequence is TGCGCCAGCAGCCAAGAAGGGGGACGGCCGAGCTCCTACGAGCAGTACTTC.

This rearrangement joins TRBV30 to TRBJ1-4; TRBD1 agrees at 9 bases. With V trimmed by 2 bases and J by 5 bases, 6 bases remained unmatched. The CDR3 runs 15 residues. Germline assignment: CDR1 GTSNPN and CDR2 SVGIG (reference sequence). The CDR3 loop reads CAWSTTGGSNEKLFF. The CDR3 DNA reads as TGTGCCTGGAGTACTACAGGGGGCTCAAATGAAAAACTGTTTTTT.

V is TRBV28 and J is TRBJ2-5; D is perhaps TRBD1 (6 bases). Germline lookup yields CDR1 MDHEN and CDR2 SYDVKM. Trimming left V 1 base short and J 5 bases short, with 11 bases between. The CDR3 is made up of 14 amino acids. The CDR3 here is CASSLSRDMETQYF. In DNA, the CDR3 is TGTGCCAGCAGTTTATCAAGGGACATGGAGACCCAGTACTTC. Together with reference TRBV28 and TRBJ2-5, the CDR3 gives the full variable domain: DVKVTQSSRYLVKRTGEKVFLECVQDMDHENMFWYRQDPGLGLRLIYFSYDVKMKEKGDIPEGYSVSREKKERFSLILESASTNQTSMYLCASSLSRDMETQYFGPGTRLLVL.

The V gene is TRBV18, the J gene TRBJ1-2; 10 nucleotides line up with TRBD1. There are 14 residues in the CDR3. Per germline, CDR1 KGHSH and CDR2 LQKENI. Germline trimming cut 2 bases from V and 4 bases from J; bases unmatched to any gene: 1. CDR3 nucleotides: TGTGCCAGCTCACCATGGGACAGGGGCTATGGCTACACCTTC. This sequence encodes CASSPWDRGYGYTF.

The chain uses TRBV4-2 and TRBJ2-7; possible D gene TRBD2, 6 bases. This CDR3 spans 15 amino acids. From germline, CDR1 is LGHNA and CDR2 YNFKEQ. The V and J ends lost 0 bases and 6 bases respectively, with 15 bases between them. For the CDR3, the DNA is TGTGCCAGCAGCCAAGATCCCCGGGAGTGGGGCGAGCAGTACTTC. The encoded protein is CASSQDPREWGEQYF.

The genes are TRBV5-1 and TRBJ2-5; D is possibly TRBD2 (5 bases). The CDR3 spans 14 residues. V lost 2 bases, J lost 5 bases, and 13 bases lay in between. Germline loops: CDR1 SGHRS, CDR2 YFSETQ. The CDR3 nucleotides are TGCGCCAGCAGCTTCTCTAGCACCTTGGAGACCCAGTACTTC. Translated: CASSFSSTLETQYF. The whole variable domain, remainder taken from reference TRBV5-1 and TRBJ2-5, is KAGVTQTPRYLIKTRGQQVTLSCSPISGHRSVSWYQQTPGQGLQFLFEYFSETQRNKGNFPGRFSGRQFSNSRSEMNVSTLELGDSALYLCASSFSSTLETQYFGPGTRLLVL.

The chain uses TRBV11-2 and TRBJ2-1; 11 nucleotides align to TRBD2. V shed 6 bases and J 0 bases; nucleotides not matched to a gene: 13. The V gene's germline CDR1 is SGHAT and CDR2 FQNNGV. This CDR3 is built from 19 residues. In DNA form, the CDR3 reads TGTGCCAGCAGTGCTACCGGGACTAGCGGAGTGAGCTCCTACAATGAGCAGTTCTTC. Translating gives CASSATGTSGVSSYNEQFF.

The gene calls are TRBV6-1 and TRBJ2-3, with 10 bases lining up with TRBD2. Looked up from germline, CDR1 is MNHNS and CDR2 is SASEGT. This CDR3 region has 18 residues. V shed 2 bases and J 2 bases; nucleotides not matched to a gene: 10. The CDR3, as DNA: TGTGCCAGCAGTGAATCCCCTTATAGCGGGAGGCACACAGATACGCAGTATTTT. Its protein product is CASSESPYSGRHTDTQYF.

This clone was recorded only once. J is TRBJ1-2 and V is TRBV7-2, with D possibly matching TRBD1 (5 bases). V dropped 4 bases and J dropped 5 bases, with 20 bases sitting between them. Looked up from germline, CDR1 is SGHTA and CDR2 is FQGNSA. The CDR3 contains 16 residues. CDR3 DNA: TGTGCCAGCAGCTCCAGCGGGGTGTGGGGGAGTTATGGCTACACCTTC. It translates to CASSSSGVWGSYGYTF.

V usage is TRBV5-1 and J usage is TRBJ2-2; a weak D match, TRBD1 (5 bases). The CDR3 is made up of 15 amino acids. Germline V CDR1 and CDR2: SGHRS, YFSETQ. Trimming removed 4 bases from V and 2 bases from J, with 12 bases in between. The CDR3 nucleotides are TGCGCCAGCAGCCCTAGACAGCAAAACACCGGGGAGCTGTTTTTT. Amino acids: CASSPRQQNTGELFF.

Here the CDR3 reads CASSSLAGGSETQYF. As DNA, the CDR3 is TGTGCCAGCAGCTCCCTAGCGGGAGGCAGTGAGACCCAGTACTTC. J is TRBJ2-5 and V is TRBV11-2; 11 nucleotides match TRBD2. V lost 4 bases, J lost 5 bases, and 6 bases stayed unmatched. This CDR3 is built from 15 residues. CDR1 is SGHAT, CDR2 FQNNGV, per germline.

This clone is a singleton in its sample. The CDR3 bases are TGTGCCAGCGGAAGACAGGGTTCCAATCAGCCCCAGCATTTT. Amino acid sequence: CASGRQGSNQPQHF. The chain has TRBV7-8 and TRBJ1-5; 7 bases match TRBD1. Germline V CDR1 and CDR2: SGHVS, FQNEAQ. Losses at the gene ends were 8 bases for V and 3 bases for J; bases not matched to a gene: 7. This CDR3 is 14 amino acids long.